A single sample gave rise to the 5 T cell receptor beta chains below, sequenced in a study of regulatory T cells. The primer mix had 52 TRBV and 13 TRBJ primers. Assay: immunoSEQ multiplex PCR; the TCRdb copy retains only in-frame clones and omits some. Among some 10,000 clones, approximately 84% were seen once, and the ten largest hold about 10%. What was sequenced was CD8+ T cells sorted from blood. These receptors came from a person aged 18 to 29 with CD3G deficiency.

The count of this clone is one. The J gene is TRBJ2-7, the V gene TRBV28, with 9 bases identical to TRBD2. CDR3 length equals 13 residues. In germline, CDR1 is MDHEN, CDR2 SYDVKM. The trim removed 5 bases at V and 3 bases at J, leaving 2 bases unmatched. CDR3 bases: TGTGCCAGCAGTATTAGCGGGAGCTACGAGCAGTACTTC. The encoded protein is CASSISGSYEQYF.

CDR3 sequence reads: CAISEGQGPVPQHF. CDR3 DNA: TGTGCCATCAGTGAGGGACAGGGGCCAGTCCCCCAGCATTTT. The rearrangement uses TRBV10-3 and TRBJ1-5; 9 nucleotides align to TRBD1. The germline gives CDR1 ENHRY, CDR2 SYGVKD. The CDR3 runs 14 residues. Germline trimming cut 2 bases from V and 10 bases from J; bases unmatched to any gene: 6.

The chain is built from TRBV28 and TRBJ2-7, with TRBD1 matching over 8 bases. CDR1 is MDHEN, CDR2 SYDVKM, per germline. The length of the CDR3 is 17 residues. J was trimmed by 3 bases and V by 5 bases; bases with no gene match: 15. The CDR3 sequence is CASSPTTLGQGIYEQYF. The CDR3 DNA is TGTGCCAGCAGTCCAACCACCCTTGGACAGGGAATCTACGAGCAGTACTTC.

J is TRBJ2-1 and V is TRBV28, with D tentatively TRBD2 (5 bases). V dropped 6 bases and J dropped 9 bases, with 18 bases sitting between them. The CDR3 covers 14 residues. In germline, CDR1 is MDHEN, CDR2 SYDVKM. Written as DNA, the CDR3 is TGTGCCAGCAGCTCCATACTAGGCTGGGGTGAGCAGTTCTTC. Its translation: CASSSILGWGEQFF.

This chain connects TRBV6-1 to TRBJ2-2; D unresolved. Trimming left V 7 bases short and J 5 bases short, with 5 bases between. This CDR3 contains 11 residues. Per germline, CDR1 MNHNS and CDR2 SASEGT. The CDR3 region has the DNA TGTGCCAGCACCAGTACCGGGGAGCTGTTTTTT. Translated, it gives CASTSTGELFF.